The 10 T cell receptor beta chains below come from one sample, sequenced in a study of human T cells and chemical hapten exposure. TCRdb reprocessed the RACE reads with MiXCR, giving one entry per CDR3 protein. The top ten hold around 1.5% of the sample, which has approximately 91,000 distinct CDR3 sequences, roughly 11% seen once. Time point denoted: patch test 2, 6 weeks after DPC sensitization. The treatment: therapeutic diphenylcyclopropenone sensitization with weekly scalp DPC. Sequencing was performed on whole blood, taken in connection with sensitization to the hapten diphenylcyclopropenone (DPC). All receptors derive from a man between 18 and 29 years old with alopecia areata. Some clones in this sample may be carry-over from other donors' samples.

V is TRBV29-1 and J is TRBJ1-1; the D gene is possibly TRBD1 (5 bases). The germline V gene encodes CDR1 SQVTM and CDR2 ANQGSEA. The CDR3 is 12 amino acids. Deletions cut 3 bases from V and 6 bases from J, with 11 bases between. The CDR3, as DNA: TGCAGCGTTGAGGACATTGACGCTGAAGCTTTCTTT. Translating it yields CSVEDIDAEAFF.

This clonotype was found many times. The CDR3 here is CASRPERDNYEQYF. The CDR3 coding sequence is TGTGCCAGCAGACCCGAGAGGGATAACTACGAGCAGTACTTC. The genes are TRBV28 and TRBJ2-7; D is perhaps TRBD2 (5 bases). Germline V gene lookup returns CDR1 MDHEN and CDR2 SYDVKM. The CDR3 spans 14 residues. Trimming took off 6 bases at V and 3 bases at J, with 15 bases between the two ends.

The sample holds many counts of this clonotype. The chain joins TRBV5-1 to TRBJ1-2; D is unresolved. The CDR3 loop spans 14 amino acids. Trimming removed 1 base from V and 7 bases from J, with 14 bases in between. Germline V gene sequence: CDR1 SGHRS, CDR2 YFSETQ. As DNA, the CDR3 is TGCGCCAGCAGCTTGAATAGTGCGATAAGTGGCTACACCTTC. It translates to CASSLNSAISGYTF.

This clonotype was observed a few times. The chain is built from TRBV11-2 and TRBJ2-3; 9 bases are shared with TRBD2. Germline CDR1 SGHAT, CDR2 FQNNGV. The J segment lost 9 bases and the V segment lost 2 bases, leaving 9 bases of the junction unmatched. The length of the CDR3 is 15 residues. In DNA form, the CDR3 reads TGTGCCAGCAGCTTAATAGCGGGGGCCTTTGGAACGCAGTATTTT. Encoded protein: CASSLIAGAFGTQYF.

This clonotype has a count of ten or more. The rearrangement uses TRBV19 and TRBJ1-1, with 9 bases that match TRBD1. The CDR3 extends over 14 amino acids. Looked up from germline, CDR1 is LNHDA and CDR2 is SQIVND (reference sequence). The trim removed 0 bases at V and 6 bases at J, leaving 2 bases unmatched. In nucleotides, the CDR3 is TGTGCCAGTAGTATAGAACAGGGGGCCTCTGAAGCTTTCTTT. It codes for CASSIEQGASEAFF.

The rearrangement links TRBV11-2 to TRBJ2-5; TRBD1 matches 8 bases. J was trimmed by 13 bases and V by 5 bases; bases with no gene match: 6. The germline gives CDR1 SGHAT, CDR2 FQNNGV. The length of the CDR3 is 11 residues. The CDR3 DNA is TGTGCCAGCAGCCTCAGGACAGGGCCGTACTTC. Protein sequence: CASSLRTGPYF.

This clonotype showed up many times. The gene calls are TRBV12-3 or TRBV12-4 and TRBJ1-1, with D possibly matching TRBD1 (5 bases). V lost 3 bases and J lost 0, with 8 bases in between. This CDR3 spans 14 amino acids. As DNA, the CDR3 is TGTGCCAGCAGTTTGAGACAGTTGAACACTGAAGCTTTCTTT. Residues: CASSLRQLNTEAFF.

This clonotype has a handful of counts. The chain recombines TRBV10-3 with TRBJ2-2; D is undetermined. V was shortened by 10 bases and J by 0 bases, with 24 bases between the two germline ends. CDR1 is ENHRY, CDR2 SYGVKD, per germline. This CDR3 has 18 residues. The CDR3 is CASSTESPPYSNTGELFF. For the CDR3, the DNA is TGTGCCAGCTCAACGGAGAGTCCTCCTTACTCGAACACCGGGGAGCTGTTTTTT.

This clonotype turned up a few times. The V call is TRBV4-3, the J call TRBJ2-2; a weak D match, TRBD1 (6 bases). The V end was cut by 2 bases, the J end by 0 bases, with 10 bases between. CDR3 length equals 16 residues. Per the germline V gene, CDR1 is LGHNA and CDR2 is YSLEER. The CDR3 sequence: CASSQLGQTNTGELFF. Here the CDR3 DNA reads TGCGCCAGCAGCCAACTCGGACAGACGAACACCGGGGAGCTGTTTTTT.

The V and J genes are TRBV27 and TRBJ2-5, with D perhaps being TRBD1 or TRBD2 (6 bases each). The CDR3 contains 13 residues. The V and J ends lost 1 base and 9 bases respectively, with 12 bases between them. Germline V gene sequence: CDR1 MNHEY, CDR2 SMNVEV (reference sequence). The CDR3 nucleotides are TGTGCCAGCAGTTTATTAGGGGGGTCGGCCCAGTACTTC. This gives the protein CASSLLGGSAQYF.